What follows are 8 T cell receptor beta chains derived from one specimen sequenced in a study of shared clonotypes between healthy human individuals. Using immunoSEQ multiplex PCR, the repertoire was profiled, and TCRdb retains in-frame clones only, with some absent. The sample records about 1 million clones, 60% to 80% being singletons. The sample consisted of memory CD4+ T cells sorted from blood. Sample subset: CD45RA-negative fraction. The receptors come from a young man in good health.

This clone was found once. The rearrangement uses TRBV18 and TRBJ2-7; D may be TRBD2 (5 bases). The CDR3 consists of 16 residues. V was shortened by 4 bases and J by 0 bases, with 16 bases between the two germline ends. Germline CDR1 is KGHSH and CDR2 is LQKENI. This CDR3 is CASSLLPGKHSYEQYF. CDR3 bases: TGTGCCAGCTCACTCCTACCCGGGAAACACTCCTACGAGCAGTACTTC.

This clone was seen a few times. The chain joins TRBV19 to TRBJ2-2; TRBD2 matches at 11 bases. Germline loops: CDR1 LNHDA, CDR2 SQIVND (reference sequence). The CDR3 spans 15 residues. V was clipped by 6 bases and J by 5 bases; unmatched bases: 5. The CDR3 DNA reads as TGTGCCAGTAGCGTATCTAGCGGGAGGACCGGGGAGCTGTTTTTT. Translation: CASSVSSGRTGELFF.

The chain has TRBV6-1 and TRBJ1-6; the D is unclear. Germline V gene lookup returns CDR1 MNHNS and CDR2 SASEGT. The CDR3 extends over 12 amino acids. With 2 bases removed from V and 7 bases from J, the gap between germline ends came to 3 bases. CDR3 residues: CASSELNSPLHF. The CDR3, as DNA: TGTGCCAGCAGTGAATTGAATTCACCCCTCCACTTT.

The V call is TRBV5-5, the J call TRBJ2-2; D uncertain. The CDR3 is made up of 14 amino acids. V was pared by 4 bases and J by 1 base, with 8 bases between. CDR1 SGHKS and CDR2 YYEKEE come from the germline V gene (reference sequence). The CDR3 reads CASSARQNTGELFF. The DNA of the CDR3 is TGTGCCAGCAGCGCCAGACAGAACACCGGGGAGCTGTTTTTT.

Concerning this clone itself: The sample holds other DNA sequences that translate to the same CDR3. CDR3 sequence: CASSQDPLYEQYF. The CDR3 region has the DNA TGCGCCAGCAGCCAAGATCCGCTCTACGAGCAGTACTTC. The chain carries TRBV4-1 and TRBJ2-7; D gene uncertain. Trimming took off 0 bases at V and 3 bases at J, with 6 bases between the two ends. The CDR3 covers 13 residues. Germline CDR1 reads MGHRA; CDR2 reads YSYEKL.

The gene calls are TRBV7-2 and TRBJ2-1; possibly TRBD2 for D (7 bases). Germline CDR1 reads SGHTA; CDR2 reads FQGNSA. CDR3 length: 16 residues. Between the trimmed V and J ends, which lost 1 base and 2 bases, there was a span of 12 bases. The CDR3: CASSLGRGRAYNEQFF. CDR3 DNA: TGTGCCAGCAGCTTAGGAAGGGGGAGGGCCTACAATGAGCAGTTCTTC.

This chain joins TRBV5-1 and TRBJ2-7; possibly TRBD1 or TRBD2 for D (6 bases each). The CDR3 runs to 16 residues. Looked up from germline, CDR1 is SGHRS and CDR2 is YFSETQ. V lost 4 bases to trimming and J lost 5 bases, with 22 bases between them. Written as DNA, the CDR3 is TGCGCCAGCAGCCGAAGCGAGGGGGGCAAGGTAAACGAGCAGTACTTC. It specifies CASSRSEGGKVNEQYF. The full variable domain, completed using reference TRBV5-1 and TRBJ2-7, is KAGVTQTPRYLIKTRGQQVTLSCSPISGHRSVSWYQQTPGQGLQFLFEYFSETQRNKGNFPGRFSGRQFSNSRSEMNVSTLELGDSALYLCASSRSEGGKVNEQYFGPGTRLTVT.

This clone was observed at least ten times. This chain joins TRBV9 and TRBJ1-4; D unclear. CDR3 size: 13 residues. Germline assignment: CDR1 SGDLS and CDR2 YYNGEE. The ends were cut back, 4 bases at V and 8 bases at J, with 12 bases in the middle. Here the CDR3 DNA reads TGTGCCAGCAGCCGAGGCGGAGCCGAAAAACTGTTTTTT. Translation: CASSRGGAEKLFF.